Listed below are T cell receptor beta chains from one sample, sequenced in a study of cytomegalovirus exposure and HLA in healthy donors. Assay used: immunoSEQ multiplex PCR; TCRdb lists only in-frame clones, some missing. This table has under 200,000 clones, around 80% appearing once. The specimen was PBMCs. Receptors originate from a woman aged 25 to 39 in good health and CMV-seropositive. The CDR3 runs from the conserved cysteine through the conserved F or W. A D gene is named only where the DNA matches it firmly. Rows may omit the clone size; those that give it use once, few, many or a size class.

V gene	J gene	D gene	clone size	CDR3 DNA	CDR3 protein
TRBV7-9	TRBJ1-2	TRBD1	once	TGTGCCAGCAGAGCAGGGACAGGGCATGCCTATGGCTACACCTTC	CASRAGTGHAYGYTF
TRBV5-1	TRBJ1-2	TRBD1	NA	TGCGCCAGCAGCTCACCGGGACAGGGCATAAATGGCTACACCTTC	CASSSPGQGINGYTF
TRBV10-2	TRBJ2-7	TRBD2	NA	TGCGCCAGCAGTGAGTCTTTAGCGGGGTCCTACGAGCAGTACTTC	CASSESLAGSYEQYF
TRBV7-9	TRBJ1-1	TRBD1	NA	TGTGCCAGCAGGCAAGGACAGGGGAAAGGGAACACTGAAGCTTTCTTT	CASRQGQGKGNTEAFF
TRBV4-1	TRBJ2-7	TRBD1	few	TGCGCCAGCAGCCAAGTTACGGACAGGCCCTACGAGCAGTACTTC	CASSQVTDRPYEQYF
TRBV27	TRBJ2-1	NA	NA	TGTGCCAGCAGTTTAGTGGATTCCCTGACTATAGAGCAGTTCTTC	CASSLVDSLTIEQFF
TRBV6-6	TRBJ1-2	NA	NA	TGTGCCAGCGAGAGCTATGGCTACACCTTC	CASESYGYTF
TRBV7-9	TRBJ2-7	NA	NA	TGTGCCAGCAGCTTATCGGCGGCAGGGGTGGGTGAGCAGTACTTC	CASSLSAAGVGEQYF
TRBV11-3	TRBJ2-1	TRBD1	once	TGTGCCAGCAGCCCAGGAATCGGGACAGGGGGCCATGAGCAGTTCTTC	CASSPGIGTGGHEQFF
TRBV5-5	TRBJ1-2	NA	NA	TGTGCCAGCAGCCCTCCGATCTGGCAGGATAACTATGGCTACACCTTC	CASSPPIWQDNYGYTF
TRBV5-1	TRBJ2-7	TRBD1	NA	TGCGCCAGCAGCTATGGCGGGACAGGGGGCCGCGAGCAGTACTTC	CASSYGGTGGREQYF
TRBV5-1	TRBJ1-2	TRBD1	NA	TGCGCCAGCAGCGCTCTAACCCAGGGGGCCGGGGGCTACACCTTC	CASSALTQGAGGYTF
TRBV7-9	TRBJ2-4	TRBD2	few	TGTGCCAGCAGTTTGTGGCTAGCGGCTGGAAACATTCAGTACTTC	CASSLWLAAGNIQYF
TRBV7-8	TRBJ1-3	NA	NA	TGTGCCAGCAGCTTAGCGAGGGGGAACACCATATATTTT	CASSLARGNTIYF
TRBV4-3	TRBJ2-1	NA	NA	TGCGCCAGCAGCCAAGACAGGGAAGCATACAATGAGCAGTTCTTC	CASSQDREAYNEQFF
TRBV28	TRBJ1-1	TRBD1	NA	TGTGCCAGCAGCTTAGGGACAGTGAACACTGAAGCTTTCTTT	CASSLGTVNTEAFF
TRBV30	TRBJ2-7	TRBD1	NA	TGTGCCTGGAGTGCGACAGGGGTCACCTACGAGCAGTACTTC	CAWSATGVTYEQYF
TRBV7-2	TRBJ1-1	TRBD1	many	TGTGCCAGCAGCTTAGGGGGGGGGACAGGGTTCGAGAACACTGAAGCTTTCTTT	CASSLGGGTGFENTEAFF
TRBV30	TRBJ2-7	TRBD2	once	TGTGCCTCAATTATGGGCGGGAGCAGCGAGCAGTACTTC	CASIMGGSSEQYF
TRBV6-5	TRBJ1-2	NA	NA	TGTGCCAGCAGTTCCCTGAACTATGGCTACACCTTC	CASSSLNYGYTF
TRBV6-4	TRBJ1-6	NA	few	TGTGCCAGCAGTCAGGCGACAGGCAATTCACCCCTCCACTTT	CASSQATGNSPLHF
TRBV5-4	TRBJ1-4	NA	once	TGTGCCAGCAGCTCCGGGAACATACGAAAACTGTTTTTT	CASSSGNIRKLFF
TRBV27	TRBJ1-2	TRBD1	NA	TGTGCCAGCAGTTTATCCGGGACAGCTCTCTTATACACCTTC	CASSLSGTALLYTF
TRBV15	TRBJ1-2	TRBD1	NA	TGTGCCACCAGCAGAGACGGGACAGGGGCTTATGGCTACACCTTC	CATSRDGTGAYGYTF
TRBV27	TRBJ1-2	NA	NA	TGTGCCAGCAGTACCCTAACAGGAACTACTGGCTACACCTTC	CASSTLTGTTGYTF
TRBV5-1	TRBJ2-3	NA	NA	TGCGCCAGCAGCTTGGCCGGGCCGGGATTAAATACGCAGTATTTT	CASSLAGPGLNTQYF
TRBV4-1	TRBJ1-6	TRBD1	few	TGCGCCAGCAGCCAACTCTGGACAGGTAATTCACCCCTCCACTTT	CASSQLWTGNSPLHF
TRBV18	TRBJ1-1	TRBD1	NA	TGTGCCAGCTTTGAGACAGGGCGCATGAACACTGAAGCTTTCTTT	CASFETGRMNTEAFF
TRBV7-5	TRBJ2-1	NA	NA	TGTGCCAGAAGCTTAGTCCTCCGGCGGGACTACAATGAGCAGTTCTTC	CARSLVLRRDYNEQFF
TRBV5-5	TRBJ1-4	TRBD1	NA	TGTGCCAGCAGGCGAAACAGGGGTATTGATGAAAAACTGTTTTTT	CASRRNRGIDEKLFF
TRBV27	TRBJ2-7	NA	few	TGTGCCAGCGGGAGTAGCTTGTACGAGCAGTACTTC	CASGSSLYEQYF
TRBV4-3	TRBJ2-3	NA	NA	TGCGCCAGCAGCCAAGATCCCAGGGCAGATACGCAGTATTTT	CASSQDPRADTQYF
TRBV5-1	TRBJ2-7	TRBD2	NA	TGCGCCATCACCGTTAGCGGGAGCTCCTCCTACGAGCAGTACTTC	CAITVSGSSSYEQYF
TRBV6-6	TRBJ1-4	NA	NA	TGTGCCAGCAGCTCCTCGACAGTTCCGATTTTT	CASSSSTVPIF
TRBV4-1	TRBJ2-5	NA	few	TGCGCCAGCAGCCATGACCTTATCGGGCGGTCCGGGAAGACCCAGTACTTC	CASSHDLIGRSGKTQYF
TRBV6-4	TRBJ2-1	NA	few	TGTGCCAGCAGTGACGCTCAGACAGCGAGTAATGAGCAGTTCTTC	CASSDAQTASNEQFF
TRBV7-9	TRBJ1-1	TRBD1	few	TGTGCCAGCAGCTTAGGACAGGGATTGAACACTGAAGCTTTCTTT	CASSLGQGLNTEAFF